Listed here are 2 T cell receptor beta chains from one sample, sequenced in a study of T cell repertoires in cytomegalovirus infection. TCRdb processed the reads anew with MiXCR; each CDR3 protein has one entry. The sample records about 310,000 distinct CDR3 sequences, approximately 8.9% being singletons. What was sequenced was PBMCs. The receptors were sampled from a human donor in good health (CMV status not recorded). Some clones in this sample may be carry-over from other donors' samples.

This clonotype has ten or more counts. The CDR3 here is CASSSQGAGGANVLTF. Here the CDR3 DNA reads TGTGCCAGCAGCTCCCAAGGGGCCGGTGGGGCCAACGTCCTGACTTTC. This chain joins TRBV14 and TRBJ2-6; maybe TRBD1 (5 bases). This CDR3 region has 16 residues. With 5 bases removed from V and 3 bases from J, the gap between germline ends came to 14 bases. The germline CDR1 and CDR2 sequences are SGHDN and FVKESK.

This clonotype was detected only a few times. The J gene is TRBJ2-7, the V gene TRBV20-1; D remains unclear. CDR1 DFQATT and CDR2 SNEGSKA come from the germline V gene (reference sequence). The CDR3 runs 14 residues. V lost 0 bases and J lost 2, with 11 bases in between. The CDR3 protein is CSARDSSRTYEQYF. The CDR3, as DNA: TGCAGTGCTAGAGATTCGAGCAGGACCTACGAGCAGTACTTC.